The clone carrying this T cell receptor beta chain has only a few counts. The target antigen is unknown. This sample is drawn from a study of identical twins. General study findings and limits: Twins showed weaker excess sharing in their beta out-of-frame sequences. For cord blood, abundant beta clonotypes had fewer insertions, unlike memory repertoires, which showed none. A cross-sectional statistical analysis, not follow-up of the same donors, supported the conclusions.

One entry per CDR3 protein, called by TCRdb with MiXCR from the 5' RACE reads. The data show about 530,000 distinct CDR3 sequences, approximately 20% seen once. Healthy Caucasian individuals made up all the donors. The CDR3 runs to 14 residues. Germline CDR1 and CDR2: SEHNR and FQNEAQ (reference sequence). Trimming took 3 bases from V and 7 from J; bases not matched to a gene: 6. The same data also went into a second study, on yellow fever vaccine responses in identical twins.

This TCR came from a woman under 30 in good health. Sequenced sample: CD4+ T cells sorted from blood. V usage is TRBV7-9 and J usage is TRBJ2-7; TRBD1 aligns across 10 bases. The CDR3 sequence: CASSFGTGAGEQYV. CDR3 bases: TGTGCCAGCAGCTTCGGGACAGGGGCTGGGGAGCAGTACGTC.